This TCR beta chain stems from a study of T cell responses to AZD1222 COVID-19 vaccine. The protocol was immunoSEQ multiplex PCR, while the TCRdb copy is restricted to in-frame clones and leaves out a portion. The sample shows 160,000 or so clones, 92% of them seen only once. The CDR3 loop spans 13 amino acids. Trimming took off 6 bases at V and 3 bases at J, with 14 bases between the two ends. Germline lookup yields CDR1 SQVTM and CDR2 ANQGSEA. This TCR was recovered from an adult in good health. The specimen comprised peripheral blood, sampled on day 0 of MenACWY control vaccination. The J gene is TRBJ1-2, the V gene TRBV29-1, with D perhaps matching TRBD1 (5 bases). The CDR3 DNA reads as TGCAGCGTCGTCCGGGGCCGAGACTATGGCTACACCTTC. It translates to CSVVRGRDYGYTF.